These 11 T cell receptor beta chains were all obtained from the same sample, sequenced in a study of T-cell memory formation after mild COVID-19 (dated by TCRdb to the early 2020s). Libraries were made using 5' RACE. These reads were obtained on an Illumina NovaSeq 6000. The raw public data were reprocessed by TCRdb itself: fastp quality trimming at Q25, MiXCR clonotype calling, in-frame beta chains only. Rows matching on CDR3 protein sequence are summarized as one entry with the most common DNA and genes. In all, the sample holds about 600,000 distinct CDR3 sequences, and about 22% of those were seen once. The top ten hold under 8.5% of the sample. The sequenced material came from PBMCs or a T cell subset sorted from them (not recorded which). The source is an adult woman who had mild COVID-19 (a few samples of this study predate the infection). The sample titles of this study are shuffled in the database, so cell type and time point are left out; the donor was told from shared clones.

The V and J genes are TRBV7-9 and TRBJ2-6, with D possibly TRBD1 on 6 matching bases. The CDR3 totals 18 residues. V was shortened by 1 base and J by 0 bases, with 13 bases between the two germline ends. The germline CDR1 and CDR2 sequences are SEHNR and FQNEAQ (reference sequence). DNA of the CDR3: TGTGCCAGCAGCTTAGTCCCAGGGGTTTCCTCTGGGGCCAACGTCCTGACTTTC. Translating gives CASSLVPGVSSGANVLTF.

The genes are TRBV24-1 and TRBJ1-5, with a possible D match to TRBD1 (5 bases). The V end lost 0 bases, the J end lost 2 bases, and 13 bases lay between the germline ends. The CDR3 covers 17 residues. The germline gives CDR1 KGHDR, CDR2 SFDVKD. This chain's CDR3 is CATSDLTGSTGNQPQHF. The DNA of the CDR3 is TGTGCCACCAGTGATTTGACAGGAAGCACGGGCAATCAGCCCCAGCATTTT.

The chain employs TRBV24-1 and TRBJ2-1, with 7 bases aligning to TRBD2. With 0 bases clipped from V and 5 bases from J, the junction kept 9 bases outside the gene matches. In germline, CDR1 is KGHDR, CDR2 SFDVKD. The CDR3 covers 17 residues. As DNA, the CDR3 is TGTGCCACCAGTGATTTGCCAAGGGGAGGGCAGGACAATGAGCAGTTCTTC. This gives the protein CATSDLPRGGQDNEQFF.

J is TRBJ1-1 and V is TRBV20-1, with D perhaps matching TRBD1 (6 bases). There are 14 residues in the CDR3. V lost 3 bases to trimming and J lost 1 base, with 12 bases between them. CDR1 is DFQATT and CDR2 is SNEGSKA in the germline V gene (reference sequence). CDR3 in amino acids: CSASLQGSNTEAFF. CDR3 in DNA: TGCAGTGCTAGCCTACAGGGCTCGAACACTGAAGCTTTCTTT.

The rearrangement uses TRBV12-3 or TRBV12-4 and TRBJ2-3; 7 bases line up with TRBD1. The CDR3 is 15 residues long. The V and J ends lost 6 bases and 6 bases, in that order; junction bases with no gene match: 12. Here the CDR3 reads CASSPTGNEVDTQYF. In DNA, the CDR3 is TGTGCCAGCAGCCCGACAGGGAACGAAGTGGATACGCAGTATTTT.

The rearrangement links TRBV10-3 to TRBJ2-3; the D gene is possibly TRBD2 (7 bases). CDR1 ENHRY and CDR2 SYGVKD come from the germline V gene. This CDR3 has 13 residues. V dropped 7 bases and J dropped 3 bases, with 11 bases sitting between them. The CDR3 here is CAIMAGATDTQYF. CDR3 sequence (DNA): TGTGCCATCATGGCGGGGGCGACAGATACGCAGTATTTT.

This clonotype was detected only a few times. The chain couples TRBV20-1 to TRBJ1-2, with D unresolved. V was clipped by 0 bases and J by 4 bases, with 15 bases between them. Germline V lookup: CDR1 DFQATT, CDR2 SNEGSKA (reference sequence). The CDR3 sequence is 15 residues long. CDR3 bases: TGCAGTGCTAGAGATCGAGCAGTAGGTTCCTATGGCTACACCTTC. Protein: CSARDRAVGSYGYTF.

The V and J genes are TRBV27 and TRBJ2-7; a possible D gene is TRBD2 (6 bases). Germline V gene sequence: CDR1 MNHEY, CDR2 SMNVEV (reference sequence). The CDR3 spans 13 residues. Trimming took off 5 bases at V and 5 bases at J, with 13 bases between the two ends. The CDR3 bases are TGTGCCAGCAGTATTAGTGGAGGGCACGAGCAGTACTTC. Protein: CASSISGGHEQYF.

The chain has TRBV6-5 and TRBJ2-1; 8 nucleotides match TRBD1. Trimming at V came to 1 base and at J to 4 bases, leaving 3 bases not matched to a gene. The CDR3 loop spans 15 amino acids. Germline lookup yields CDR1 MNHEY and CDR2 SVGAGI. In DNA form, the CDR3 reads TGTGCCAGCAGTTACTGGCAGGGGGCGTACAATGAGCAGTTCTTC. It yields the protein CASSYWQGAYNEQFF.

This clonotype has at least ten counts. This rearrangement joins TRBV9 to TRBJ2-5; 9 positions agree with TRBD2. V dropped 2 bases and J dropped 2; count of bases not matched to a gene: 4. This CDR3 spans 15 amino acids. Germline CDR1 reads SGDLS; CDR2 reads YYNGEE. Here the CDR3 DNA reads TGTGCCAGCAGCGTCAGTAGCGGGGGTCAAGAGACCCAGTACTTC. It specifies CASSVSSGGQETQYF.

Only a few counts were recorded for this clonotype. The J gene is TRBJ2-5, the V gene TRBV2; 7 positions match TRBD1. The trim removed 6 bases at V and 7 bases at J, leaving 11 bases unmatched. Germline loops: CDR1 SNHLY, CDR2 FYNNEI. The CDR3 is made up of 14 amino acids. The CDR3 reads CASRATWTGRTQYF. In DNA, the CDR3 is TGTGCCAGCAGGGCGACTTGGACAGGTCGGACCCAGTACTTC.